This record looks at one T cell receptor (beta chain) sequence and its context. Its antigen target is currently unknown. One base away there is no much larger clone; base qualities are not given. This sample was taken from a study of blood T cell repertoires in COVID-19 (dated by TCRdb to the early 2020s). About the full investigation: Samples covering the acute and convalescent phases of COVID-19 were provided by collaborators in the United States, Italy and Spain. The material from the prospective study consisted of cDNA or gDNA derived from T cells, B-cell-depleted T cells, or PBMCs. Deeply sampled blood TCRbeta repertoires from subjects exposed to, actively infected with, or recovered from COVID-19 were included in the dataset. The repertoires were released in a freely available public database intended as a resource for research on the immune response to SARS-CoV-2. Samples came from the ongoing ImmuneRACE study (first 160 participants) plus 1,254 subjects from 6 global collaborators. A de-identified subject ID, COVID-19 status, age in years and sex were almost always included in the sample metadata. HLA class I and class II types, where available, came from metadata supplied by the sample provider rather than from assay-based typing. The investigation overall reported the following: The amount of clinical and demographic metadata varied by source and participant and was provided uncurated.

TCRbeta CDR3 regions were amplified from genomic DNA by means of the immunoSEQ Assay, a bias-controlled multiplex PCR. The study's own analysis went as follows. Within the assay, amplification of reference gene primers was used to estimate how many nucleated cells each sample contained. To quantify the absolute abundance of each unique TCRbeta CDR3 rearrangement, sequence reads were collapsed and filtered. For each sample, productive Simpson clonality was calculated by taking the square root of Simpson's diversity index across productive rearrangements. TCRdb took this table from immuneACCESS and kept in-frame rearrangements with V and J called. Such tables lack part of the clones; where checked against another copy, unresolved V genes explain under half of the gap, and the rest is unexplained. Clone size and V and J calls were adopted from that table, with D and trimming inferred from the DNA. The sample data list about 120,000 clones, and approximately 81% of these were observed just once. The top ten clones comprise 1.5% to 1.7% of the sample.

V loses 5 bases, J loses 8 bases, and the germline ends lie 21 bases apart. The CDR3 covers 15 residues, taking in both the cysteine and the phenylalanine. The kept DNA is CDR3 alone, 45 bases in frame from the first base. CDR1 and CDR2 (SGHVS, FQNEAQ) derive from the germline V gene. Collaborating institutions collected whole blood in K2EDTA tubes following their own protocols. For TCRbeta analysis, collaborators shipped samples as frozen whole blood, isolated PBMCs, or DNA extracted from either of those sample types. The material sequenced was peripheral blood. The rearrangement combines TRBV7-8 with TRBJ1-2; the D gene cannot be resolved reliably. The sequence was collected from a man aged 45-65 years with acute or convalescent COVID-19. The DNA sequence is given as TGTGCCAGCAGCCCGTATAGTAGTAGCGGGAACGGCTACACCTTC. Protein translation: CASSPYSSSGNGYTF. The CDR3 plus the reference TRBV7-8 and TRBJ1-2 genes for the other parts give the full variable domain: GAGVSQSPRYKVAKRGQDVALRCDPISGHVSLFWYQQALGQGPEFLTYFQNEAQLDKSGLPSDRFFAERPEGSVSTLKIQRTQQEDSAVYLCASSPYSSSGNGYTFGSGTRLTVV.